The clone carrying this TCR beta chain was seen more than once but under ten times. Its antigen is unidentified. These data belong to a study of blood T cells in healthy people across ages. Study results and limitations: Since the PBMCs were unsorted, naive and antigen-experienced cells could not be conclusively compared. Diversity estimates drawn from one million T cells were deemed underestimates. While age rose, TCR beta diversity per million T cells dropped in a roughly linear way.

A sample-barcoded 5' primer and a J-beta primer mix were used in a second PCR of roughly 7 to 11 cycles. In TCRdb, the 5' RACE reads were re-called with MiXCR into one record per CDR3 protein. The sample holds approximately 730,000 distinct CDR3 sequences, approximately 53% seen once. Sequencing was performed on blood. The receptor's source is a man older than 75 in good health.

CDR3: CASSPSGTGTYEQYF. The CDR3 bases are TGTGCCAGCAGCCCCTCGGGGACAGGAACCTACGAGCAGTACTTC. The rearrangement links TRBV9 to TRBJ2-7; 8 bases line up with TRBD1. The V and J ends lost 4 bases and 2 bases, in that order; junction bases with no gene match: 8. The CDR3 spans 15 residues. The V gene's germline CDR1 is SGDLS and CDR2 YYNGEE.